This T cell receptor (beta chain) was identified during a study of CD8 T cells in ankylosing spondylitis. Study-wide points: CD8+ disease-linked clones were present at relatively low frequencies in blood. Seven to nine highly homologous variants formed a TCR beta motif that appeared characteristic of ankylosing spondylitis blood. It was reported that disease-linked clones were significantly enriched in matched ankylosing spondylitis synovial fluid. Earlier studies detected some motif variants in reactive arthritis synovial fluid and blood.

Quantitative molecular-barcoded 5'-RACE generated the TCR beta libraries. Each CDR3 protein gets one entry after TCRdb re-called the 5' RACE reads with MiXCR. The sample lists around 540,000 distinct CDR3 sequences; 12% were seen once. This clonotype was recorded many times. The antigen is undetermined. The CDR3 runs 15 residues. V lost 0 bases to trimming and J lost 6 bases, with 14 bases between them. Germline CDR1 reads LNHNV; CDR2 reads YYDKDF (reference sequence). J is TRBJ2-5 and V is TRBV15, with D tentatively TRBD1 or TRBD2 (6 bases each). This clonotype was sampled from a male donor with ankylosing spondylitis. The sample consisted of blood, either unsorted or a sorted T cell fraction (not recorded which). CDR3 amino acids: CATSRDLGGDQTQYF. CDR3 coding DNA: TGTGCCACCAGCAGAGATCTGGGGGGCGATCAGACCCAGTACTTC.